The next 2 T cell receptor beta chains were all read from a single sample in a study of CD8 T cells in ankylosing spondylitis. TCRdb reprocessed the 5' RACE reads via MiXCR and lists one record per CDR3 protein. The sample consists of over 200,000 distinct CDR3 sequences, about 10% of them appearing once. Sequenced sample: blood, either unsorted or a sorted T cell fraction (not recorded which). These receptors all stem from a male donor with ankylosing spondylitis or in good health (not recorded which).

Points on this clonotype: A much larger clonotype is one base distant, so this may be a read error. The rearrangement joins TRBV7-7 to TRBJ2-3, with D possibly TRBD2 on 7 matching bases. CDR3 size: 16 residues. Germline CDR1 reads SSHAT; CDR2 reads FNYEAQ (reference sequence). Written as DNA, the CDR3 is TGTGCTAGCAGCCCTGGACTAGTGGGGGAGGGGGATACGCTGTATTTT. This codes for CASSPGLVGEGDTLYF.

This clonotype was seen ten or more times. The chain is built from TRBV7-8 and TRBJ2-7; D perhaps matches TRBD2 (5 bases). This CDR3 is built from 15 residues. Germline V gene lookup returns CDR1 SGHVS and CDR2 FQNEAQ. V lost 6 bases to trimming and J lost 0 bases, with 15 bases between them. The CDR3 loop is CASSLWERGSYEQYF. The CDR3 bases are TGTGCCAGCAGTCTTTGGGAGCGCGGCTCCTACGAGCAGTACTTC.